A selection of T cell receptor beta chains follows, all from one sample in a study of response to subunit inactivated influenza vaccine. TCRdb ran MiXCR on the RT-PCR reads and lists one entry per CDR3 protein. The repertoire has just under 550,000 distinct CDR3 sequences, roughly 23% of them found once; the top ten carry around 2.8%. The sample also formed part of further work on T cells expressing NK-cell markers.

The sample consisted of CD4+ T cells sorted from PBMCs, taken 11 to 12 days after vaccination. The origin of the receptors is a middle-aged man who received an inactivated influenza vaccine. Each CDR3 is given without its conserved first and last residue. Fields, in order: V gene, J gene, CDR3 protein.

V: TRBV5-6
J: TRBJ1-1
CDR3: ASSLGLGQGVTEAF

V: TRBV10-3
J: TRBJ1-1
CDR3: AIKEGREDGTEAF

V: TRBV20-1
J: TRBJ2-7
CDR3: SARPTSAYEQY

V: TRBV20-1
J: TRBJ2-3
CDR3: SASPLGEGLDTQY

V: TRBV6-1
J: TRBJ1-1
CDR3: ASSEAPSNTEAF

V: TRBV3-1
J: TRBJ2-2
CDR3: ASSQAAVGELF

V: TRBV5-1
J: TRBJ2-6
CDR3: ASSLGDRGSGANVLT

V: TRBV28
J: TRBJ1-5
CDR3: ASSFDWDQPQH

V: TRBV10-3
J: TRBJ2-2
CDR3: AIRSGGANTGELF

V: TRBV3-1
J: TRBJ1-4
CDR3: ASSQGSAATNEKLF

V: TRBV6-2/TRBV6-3
J: TRBJ2-3
CDR3: ASRRGLAGGEDTQY

V: TRBV20-1
J: TRBJ2-1
CDR3: SARGARQSSNEQF

V: TRBV20-1
J: TRBJ2-7
CDR3: SARVGGPPYEQY